This T cell receptor (beta chain) was captured in a study of T-cell memory formation after mild COVID-19 (dated by TCRdb to the early 2020s). Describing the broader study: TCR sequence clusters from the two donors were found to be largely donor specific. In a couple of donors, T-cell clones that expanded and contracted after mild COVID-19 were tracked by sequencing TCRalpha and TCRbeta repertoires over time. Two young, previously healthy adult volunteers made up the cohort, one male and one female. Overall results and qualifications from the work: Clones contracting from day 15 to 85 had balanced CD4/CD8 phenotypes, while a second wave expanding from day 15 to 37 was biased towards CD4+. The second-wave clones that peaked on day 37 were not confirmed to be SARS-CoV-2 specific. Contracting CD4+ clones were found mainly in CM and EM memory subsets, while CD8+ clones were enriched in EMRA. Some responding clones were detected in pre-infection memory, suggesting pre-existing cross-reactive memory T cells joined the SARS-CoV-2 response. Only a couple of mild cases were covered by the study, and larger cohorts that include severe cases with pre-infection samples were considered necessary.

Sequenced on an Illumina NovaSeq 6000. TCRalpha and TCRbeta cDNA libraries were constructed by 5'RACE with constant-segment primers, with sample barcodes and unique molecular identifiers being introduced. Trizol reagent was used to extract RNA from every sample. The libraries were amplified in two PCR steps, and the second step added a second sample barcode and Illumina TruSeq adapters. The libraries were sequenced on an Illumina NovaSeq using 2 x 150 bp paired-end reads. As for the authors' bioinformatics: Reads were demultiplexed and collapsed into UMI-guided consensus sequences with migec v1.2.7. Using mixcr v2.1.11, the UMI consensuses were aligned to TRA and TRB V and J templates and assembled into clonotypes. Clonotypes were classified as expanded or contracted when called significant by both edgeR and NoisET, with noise models trained on biological replicates. For edgeR calls, the cutoffs were a false discovery rate-adjusted p below 0.01 and a log2 fold-change threshold of 1. PCA with hierarchical clustering of max-normalized trajectories of the 1000 most abundant clonotypes was used as exploratory dynamics analysis. The CD4 or CD8 phenotype of responding clones was assigned using the separately sequenced CD4+ and CD8+ repertoires. TCRdb reprocessed the public reads (quality trimming at Q25 with fastp, clone calling with MiXCR) and kept in-frame beta chains. Rows merge per CDR3 protein into single entries with the most common DNA and genes. TCRdb, not the original authors, processed these V and J calls. The sample table lists about 400,000 distinct CDR3 sequences, less than 25% of them with a count of one. The ten largest clones capture approximately 14% of the sample.

Turning to this clonotype: Its antigen specificity is not known. No clone much larger than this one lies a single base away; base qualities are absent.

PBMCs were isolated by Ficoll-Paque density gradient centrifugation. Sequencing was carried out using PBMCs or a T cell subset sorted from them (not recorded which). The TCR was taken from an adult woman who had mild COVID-19 (a few samples of this study predate the infection). The sample titles of this study are shuffled in the database, so cell type and time point are left out; the donor was told from shared clones.

The encoded CDR3 is CASSLDGDRGYEQYF. The DNA is as follows: TGCGCCAGCAGCTTGGACGGGGACAGGGGATACGAGCAGTACTTC. The chain employs TRBV5-1 and TRBJ2-7; the central 10 bases match TRBD1. The junction shows trimming of 0 bases on V and 4 bases on J, and the gene matches do not reach 4 bases of it. Inclusive of the bounding cysteine and phenylalanine, the CDR3 is 15 residues long. Of all the DNA, just the CDR3 is kept, 45 bases in frame from base 1. CDR1 SGHRS and CDR2 YFSETQ were looked up in the germline V gene.